This T cell receptor (beta chain) was recovered during a study of T cells in Graves' hyperthyroidism and ophthalmopathy. With 1 base removed from V and 4 bases from J, the gap between germline ends came to 10 bases. The CDR3 sequence is 14 residues long. This clonotype was observed many times. Amplification of TCR beta CDR3 regions used RNA as the template. The HTBI set primed first-round TCR CDR3 RT-PCR. TCRdb itself ran the multiplex PCR reads through MiXCR, one entry per CDR3 protein. The repertoire holds 350,000 to 400,000 distinct CDR3 sequences, under 15% seen once, with about 33% in the top ten.

The clonotype comes from a woman younger than 45 with Graves' hyperthyroidism. Sequencing used blood. The genes are TRBV12-3 or TRBV12-4 and TRBJ1-1; D may be TRBD1 (5 bases). The CDR3 reads CASSLGAGGTEAFF. The CDR3 nucleotides read TGTGCCAGCAGTTTAGGCGCGGGGGGCACTGAAGCTTTCTTT.